The 25 T cell receptor beta chains below were found in one sample sequenced in a study of T cells in localized non-small cell lung cancer. The data were produced by immunoSEQ multiplex PCR, yet TCRdb's version contains in-frame clones alone and is incomplete. The sample shows approximately 23,000 clones, approximately 91% of them seen only once. The material was peripheral blood, obtained before any cancer treatment. These receptors all stem from a male donor aged 60 or older with stage I lung adenocarcinoma.

This chain uses TRBV9 with TRBJ1-1; the match to TRBD1 covers 7 bases. The V segment lost 1 base and the J segment 5 bases; nucleotides outside the gene matches: 2. The germline gives CDR1 SGDLS, CDR2 YYNGEE. The CDR3 covers 13 residues. The CDR3 coding sequence is TGTGCCAGCAGCGTACAGGGGGGAACTGAAGCTTTCTTT. Residues: CASSVQGGTEAFF.

This rearrangement joins TRBV7-8 to TRBJ1-5, with 7 bases identical to TRBD1. The CDR3 is made up of 20 amino acids. V was clipped by 5 bases and J by 0 bases; unmatched bases: 19. Germline V lookup: CDR1 SGHVS, CDR2 FQNEAQ. CDR3 in DNA: TGTGCCAGCAGCCTATCCAACAGGGGAAGGGGGCCTTATAGCAATCAGCCCCAGCATTTT. Its translation: CASSLSNRGRGPYSNQPQHF.

This chain joins TRBV20-1 and TRBJ2-7, with D hard to call. The germline gives CDR1 DFQATT, CDR2 SNEGSKA (reference sequence). V lost 6 bases and J 6 bases, leaving 12 bases between the germline ends. The CDR3 sequence is 11 residues long. Here the CDR3 reads CSAGRAGEQYF. The DNA for the CDR3 is TGCAGTGCCGGTCGAGCTGGCGAGCAGTACTTC.

This clone was seen only once. The chain combines TRBV27 with TRBJ2-5, with 10 bases matching TRBD1. CDR1 MNHEY and CDR2 SMNVEV come from the germline V gene (reference sequence). Trimming removed 9 bases from V and 3 bases from J; junction bases left unmatched: 10. This CDR3 region has 15 residues. The CDR3 loop reads CASFRRTGGKETQYF. DNA for the CDR3: TGTGCCAGTTTCCGGAGGACAGGGGGAAAAGAGACCCAGTACTTC.

The chain couples TRBV4-3 to TRBJ2-2; TRBD2 matches 9 bases. The CDR3 is made up of 17 amino acids. Per germline, CDR1 LGHNA and CDR2 YSLEER. J gave up 6 bases and V 4 bases, and 12 bases lay outside the gene matches. For the CDR3, the DNA is TGCGCCAGCAGCCGAGACGTTAGCGGGAGCGGGGCCGGGGAGCTGTTTTTT. This encodes CASSRDVSGSGAGELFF.

This chain joins TRBV5-1 and TRBJ2-3, with 11 bases matching TRBD2. Germline values: CDR1 SGHRS, CDR2 YFSETQ. This CDR3 has 17 amino acids. V trimming: 0 bases; J trimming: 6 bases; junction bases outside the gene matches: 9. The CDR3 DNA is TGCGCCAGCAGCTTGGAAGCTAGCGGGGGGTATGGGGATACGCAGTATTTT. It codes for CASSLEASGGYGDTQYF.

CDR3 sequence (DNA): TGTGCCAGCAGCTTGTCTAACACTGAAGCTTTCTTT. Its protein is CASSLSNTEAFF. The chain recombines TRBV5-8 with TRBJ1-1; D unclear. This CDR3 comprises 12 residues. Germline V gives CDR1 SGHTS, CDR2 YDEGEE. V lost 1 base to trimming and J lost 2 bases, with 3 bases between them.

The chain joins TRBV4-3 to TRBJ2-1; 9 bases match TRBD2. With V trimmed by 0 bases and J by 10 bases, 4 bases remained unmatched. This CDR3 spans 14 amino acids. CDR1 is LGHNA and CDR2 is YSLEER in the germline V gene. CDR3 sequence: CASSQEERGVEQFF. CDR3 coding DNA: TGCGCCAGCAGCCAAGAGGAGCGGGGGGTCGAGCAGTTCTTC.

This clone appeared a few times. The V and J genes are TRBV7-2 and TRBJ2-7; TRBD2 is a possible D gene (5 bases). CDR3 length: 13 residues. With 5 bases removed from V and 3 bases from J, the gap between germline ends came to 11 bases. Germline loops: CDR1 SGHTA, CDR2 FQGNSA. CDR3 bases: TGTGCCAGCAGCCTGGACTTGAACTACGAGCAGTACTTC. Amino acids: CASSLDLNYEQYF. The complete variable domain, with remaining parts taken from reference TRBV7-2 and TRBJ2-7, reads GAGVSQSPSNKVTEKGKDVELRCDPISGHTALYWYRQSLGQGLEFLIYFQGNSAPDKSGLPSDRFSAERTGGSVSTLTIQRTQQEDSAVYLCASSLDLNYEQYFGPGTRLTVT.

This clone has just a few counts. This CDR3 reads CASSIGRSEQYF. CDR3 bases: TGTGCCAGTAGTATCGGCAGGAGCGAGCAGTACTTC. V and J are TRBV19 and TRBJ2-7; no reliable D call. Per germline, CDR1 LNHDA and CDR2 SQIVND (reference sequence). V was cut by 3 bases and J by 6 bases, with 9 bases left in between. This CDR3 is 12 amino acids long. Complete variable domain (other parts from reference TRBV19 and TRBJ2-7): DGGITQSPKYLFRKEGQNVTLSCEQNLNHDAMYWYRQDPGQGLRLIYYSQIVNDFQKGDIAEGYSVSREKKESFPLTVTSAQKNPTAFYLCASSIGRSEQYFGPGTRLTVT.

The rearrangement joins TRBV4-3 to TRBJ2-7; possible D gene TRBD2, 6 bases. The CDR3 spans 16 residues. Germline CDR1 LGHNA, CDR2 YSLEER. The V and J ends lost 0 bases and 0 bases respectively, with 12 bases between them. The CDR3 sequence: CASSQDAASVSYEQYF. The DNA of the CDR3 is TGCGCCAGCAGCCAAGATGCGGCTAGCGTCTCCTACGAGCAGTACTTC.

V gene TRBV14 combines with J gene TRBJ1-2; 8 nucleotides line up with TRBD1. V gave up 0 bases and J gave up 8 bases; unmatched junction bases: 14. CDR1 and CDR2 from the germline V gene are SGHDN and FVKESK. This CDR3 comprises 17 residues. CDR3 amino acids: CASSQDLGQGPYFGYTF. The DNA for the CDR3 is TGTGCCAGCAGCCAAGATCTTGGACAGGGCCCTTATTTCGGCTACACCTTC.

This clone was seen a few times. The chain is built from TRBV5-4 and TRBJ1-4; 7 nucleotides align to TRBD1. The CDR3 sequence is 16 residues long. The germline gives CDR1 SGHNT, CDR2 YYREEE (reference sequence). Trimming cost V 5 bases and J 0 bases; bases outside gene matches: 7. CDR3 residues: CASSATGAATNEKLFF. CDR3 DNA: TGTGCCAGCAGTGCTACAGGGGCAGCAACTAATGAAAAACTGTTTTTT.

This chain uses TRBV28 with TRBJ1-2, with TRBD1 as a possible D gene (6 bases). The germline CDR1 and CDR2 sequences are MDHEN and SYDVKM. Trimming removed 7 bases at V and 8 bases at J, with 17 bases between. This CDR3 contains 13 residues. The CDR3 sequence: CASTWDTNGGYTF. The CDR3 coding sequence is TGTGCCAGCACCTGGGACACCAACGGAGGCTACACCTTC.

The CDR3 coding sequence is TGTGCCATTAACCGGGACAGGGGTAACAATGAGCAGTTCTTC. Translation: CAINRDRGNNEQFF. The rearrangement links TRBV10-3 to TRBJ2-1; 10 bases line up with TRBD1. Per germline, CDR1 ENHRY and CDR2 SYGVKD. V trimming: 9 bases; J trimming: 5 bases; junction bases outside the gene matches: 7. CDR3 size: 14 residues.

The CDR3 reads CASGGDTYGYTF. CDR3 sequence (DNA): TGTGCCAGCGGGGGCGACACTTATGGCTACACCTTC. The chain uses TRBV28 and TRBJ1-2; D is possibly TRBD1 (6 bases). Trimming stripped 8 bases from V and 5 bases from J, with 12 bases between. Germline V CDR1 and CDR2: MDHEN, SYDVKM. This CDR3 contains 12 residues.

This clone has a handful of counts. Other DNA sequences in the sample encode the same CDR3. The gene calls are TRBV7-8 and TRBJ1-3, with D perhaps TRBD1 (6 bases). V was clipped by 2 bases and J by 0 bases, with 17 bases between them. CDR1 and CDR2 (germline): SGHVS, FQNEAQ. The CDR3 is made up of 18 amino acids. CDR3 in amino acids: CASSLRPIRDISGNTIYF. In nucleotides, the CDR3 is TGTGCCAGCAGCTTACGGCCGATCCGGGACATCTCTGGAAACACCATATATTTT. Looking up the rest from reference TRBV7-8 and TRBJ1-3 gives the full variable domain: GAGVSQSPRYKVAKRGQDVALRCDPISGHVSLFWYQQALGQGPEFLTYFQNEAQLDKSGLPSDRFFAERPEGSVSTLKIQRTQQEDSAVYLCASSLRPIRDISGNTIYFGEGSWLTVV.

The rearrangement joins TRBV4-1 to TRBJ1-5; D perhaps matches TRBD1 (5 bases). The CDR3 is 16 residues long. Germline CDR1 is MGHRA and CDR2 is YSYEKL. V was pared by 4 bases and J by 5 bases, with 18 bases between. CDR3 sequence reads: CASSLLIDSKHQPQHF. CDR3 DNA sequence: TGCGCCAGCAGCCTCCTCATCGACAGCAAGCATCAGCCCCAGCATTTT.

The chain uses TRBV27 and TRBJ2-1; perhaps TRBD2 as D (6 bases). The CDR3 spans 17 residues. Trimming stripped 5 bases from V and 1 base from J, with 18 bases between. Germline assignment: CDR1 MNHEY and CDR2 SMNVEV (reference sequence). CDR3 in DNA: TGTGCCAGCAGTCCACTACTAGCTGGGTTGTCCTACAATGAGCAGTTCTTC. This encodes CASSPLLAGLSYNEQFF.

This chain's CDR3 is CASSLLRLAGAYEQYF. Written as DNA, the CDR3 is TGTGCCAGCAGTTTACTAAGGCTAGCGGGGGCCTACGAGCAGTACTTC. V usage is TRBV28 and J usage is TRBJ2-7; 10 positions agree with TRBD2. The ends lost 2 bases at V and 2 bases at J; junction bases unmatched: 6. The CDR3 consists of 16 residues. CDR1 is MDHEN, CDR2 SYDVKM, per germline.

The rearrangement links TRBV28 to TRBJ1-2; TRBD1 aligns across 7 bases. The CDR3 consists of 15 residues. The trim removed 4 bases at V and 7 bases at J, leaving 12 bases unmatched. Germline V lookup: CDR1 MDHEN, CDR2 SYDVKM. The DNA of the CDR3 is TGTGCCAGCAGTTCGATGATTCAGGGGGAGGGTGGCTACACCTTC. It codes for CASSSMIQGEGGYTF.

The gene calls are TRBV10-3 and TRBJ1-3; TRBD1 might be the D (5 bases). Trimming took 6 bases from V and 3 from J, leaving 9 bases between them. This CDR3 is built from 13 residues. Germline CDR1 and CDR2: ENHRY and SYGVKD. DNA for the CDR3: TGTGCCATCAGGGGGGACCTTGGAAACACCATATATTTT. This codes for CAIRGDLGNTIYF.

V and J are TRBV7-2 and TRBJ2-7, with D tentatively TRBD2 (6 bases). The CDR3 sequence is 16 residues long. Per the germline V gene, CDR1 is SGHTA and CDR2 is FQGNSA. The ends were cut back, 1 base at V and 6 bases at J, with 19 bases in the middle. CDR3 sequence (DNA): TGTGCCAGCAGCTTAGATGGAGGGTTCTCAGCGTGCGAGCAGTACTTC. This codes for CASSLDGGFSACEQYF.

This sequence joins TRBV4-3 and TRBJ2-1, with D perhaps matching TRBD2 (6 bases). Deletions cut 1 base from V and 6 bases from J, with 19 bases between. The CDR3 is made up of 17 amino acids. Germline V gene data show CDR1 as LGHNA and CDR2 as YSLEER. The CDR3 reads CASSQGVASAEVNEQFF. CDR3 sequence (DNA): TGCGCCAGCAGCCAAGGCGTGGCTAGCGCCGAGGTCAATGAGCAGTTCTTC.

This clone appeared a single time. The chain couples TRBV5-1 to TRBJ2-1, with 9 bases identical to TRBD1. Unmatched junction bases numbered 1, after V lost 0 bases and J lost 3 bases. The CDR3 consists of 15 residues. Germline V gene sequence: CDR1 SGHRS, CDR2 YFSETQ. The DNA for the CDR3 is TGCGCCAGCAGCTTGGAGACAGGGGGCTACAATGAGCAGTTCTTC. Encoded protein: CASSLETGGYNEQFF.